The T cell receptor (beta chain) under discussion was sequenced for a study of control samples from healthy donors and cancer patients. The protocol was immunoSEQ multiplex PCR, while the TCRdb copy is restricted to in-frame clones and leaves out a portion. The table records around 250,000 clones, 82% of them present only once. Germline V lookup: CDR1 LGHDT, CDR2 YNNKEL (reference sequence). Trimming cost V 4 bases and J 1 base, with 7 bases left between them. CDR3 size: 13 residues. Sequenced input: PBMCs. The chain uses TRBV3-1 (or the pseudogene TRBV3-2) and TRBJ1-1; D not certain. This clonotype was obtained from a woman aged 55 to 70 with lung cancer. The DNA of the CDR3 is TGTGCCAGCAGCCTCGAGACGAACACTGAAGCTTTCTTT. Protein: CASSLETNTEAFF.